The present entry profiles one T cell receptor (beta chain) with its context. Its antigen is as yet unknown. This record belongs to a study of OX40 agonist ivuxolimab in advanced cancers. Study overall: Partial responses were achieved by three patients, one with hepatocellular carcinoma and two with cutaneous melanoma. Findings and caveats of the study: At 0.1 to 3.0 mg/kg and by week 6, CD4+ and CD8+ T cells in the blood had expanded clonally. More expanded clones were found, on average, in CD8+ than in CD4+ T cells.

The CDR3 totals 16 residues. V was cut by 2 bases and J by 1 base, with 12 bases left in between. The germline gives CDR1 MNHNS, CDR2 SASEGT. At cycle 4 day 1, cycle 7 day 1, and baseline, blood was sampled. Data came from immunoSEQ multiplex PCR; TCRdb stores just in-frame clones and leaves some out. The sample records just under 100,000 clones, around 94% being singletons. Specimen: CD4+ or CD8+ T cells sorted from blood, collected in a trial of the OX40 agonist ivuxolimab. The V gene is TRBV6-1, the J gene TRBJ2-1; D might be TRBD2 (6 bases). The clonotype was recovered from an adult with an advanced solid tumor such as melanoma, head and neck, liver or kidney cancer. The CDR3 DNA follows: TGTGCCAGCAGTGAAAGGGCGCTAGCGTCCTACAATGAGCAGTTCTTC. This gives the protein CASSERALASYNEQFF.